The T cell receptor beta chain under discussion was sequenced for a study of T-cell memory formation after mild COVID-19. Study in general: In these data, TCR clusters were largely donor specific. Whole-study results and caveats: CD4+ contracting clones were found mainly in CM and EM, and CD8+ ones in EMRA. Clonal second-wave expansions that peaked on day 37 had unconfirmed SARS-CoV-2 specificity.

With constant-segment primers, 5'RACE yielded cDNA libraries of TCR alpha and TCR beta that carried sample barcodes and UMIs. TCRdb ran MiXCR on the 5' RACE reads and lists one entry per CDR3 protein. In the table there are fewer than 700,000 distinct CDR3 sequences, roughly 21% of which are singletons. The germline V gene has CDR1 MGHRA and CDR2 YSYEKL. CDR3 length: 14 amino acids. V was clipped by 3 bases and J by 4 bases, with 12 bases between them. Turning to this clonotype: The target antigen is unknown.

The sample was PBMCs or a T cell subset sorted from them (not recorded which). V usage is TRBV4-1 and J usage is TRBJ2-5, with a possible D match to TRBD2 (6 bases). The TCR was taken from an adult woman who had mild COVID-19 (a few samples of this study predate the infection). Cell type and time point are not known. The CDR3 loop is CASSHPSGRETQYF. The CDR3 DNA is TGCGCCAGCAGCCACCCGTCCGGGAGAGAGACCCAGTACTTC.